A single T cell receptor beta chain is shown here with its context. Produced via immunoSEQ multiplex PCR; TCRdb's table is partial and in-frame only. Of roughly 130,000 clones listed, about 93% were seen once; the top ten hold under 4.5%. From germline, CDR1 is SGHAT and CDR2 FQNNGV. The V and J ends lost 6 bases and 6 bases respectively, with 18 bases between them. The CDR3 is 14 amino acids. This sample was included in a study of T cell responses to AZD1222 COVID-19 vaccine. The receptor was derived from an adult who received the AZD1222 COVID-19 vaccine. V gene TRBV11-2 combines with J gene TRBJ2-7; D may be TRBD2 (6 bases). Sequencing was performed on peripheral blood, taken 28 days after the second AZD1222 dose. CDR3 residues: CASSPTPGGVEQYF. The CDR3 nucleotides read TGTGCCAGCAGTCCCACGCCAGGAGGGGTCGAGCAGTACTTC. The complete variable domain, with remaining parts taken from reference TRBV11-2 and TRBJ2-7, reads EAGVAQSPRYKIIEKRQSVAFWCNPISGHATLYWYQQILGQGPKLLIQFQNNGVVDDSQLPKDRFSAERLKGVDSTLKIQPAKLEDSAVYLCASSPTPGGVEQYFGPGTRLTVT.